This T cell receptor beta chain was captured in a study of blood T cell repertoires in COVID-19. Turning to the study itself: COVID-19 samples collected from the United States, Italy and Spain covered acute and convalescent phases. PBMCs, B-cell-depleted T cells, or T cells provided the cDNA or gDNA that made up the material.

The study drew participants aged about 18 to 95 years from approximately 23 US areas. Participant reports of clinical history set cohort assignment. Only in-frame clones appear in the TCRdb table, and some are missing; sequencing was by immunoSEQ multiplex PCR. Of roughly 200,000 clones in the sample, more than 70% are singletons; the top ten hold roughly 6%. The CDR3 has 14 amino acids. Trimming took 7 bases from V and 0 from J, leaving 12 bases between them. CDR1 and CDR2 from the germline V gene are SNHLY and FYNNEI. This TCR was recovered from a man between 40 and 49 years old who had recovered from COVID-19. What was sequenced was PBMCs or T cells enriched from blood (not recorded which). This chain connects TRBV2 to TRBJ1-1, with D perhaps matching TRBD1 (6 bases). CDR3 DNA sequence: TGTGCCAGCACCCCAGGGGATGTGAACACTGAAGCTTTCTTT. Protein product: CASTPGDVNTEAFF.